The TCR beta chain under discussion was sequenced for a study of T cell changes during pregnancy in multiple sclerosis. The length of the CDR3 is 13 residues. V shed 2 bases, J shed 8 bases, and the junction held 8 bases outside the gene matches. The V gene's germline CDR1 is GTSNPN and CDR2 SVGIG (reference sequence). Profiled with immunoSEQ multiplex PCR; TCRdb holds only in-frame clones, not every one. This sample has tens of thousands of clones, with more than 80% found just once. The sequence derives from a female donor with multiple sclerosis, enrolled in a pregnancy study. Sequencing was performed on CD4+ T cells from peripheral blood mononuclear cells, taken in the first trimester of pregnancy. The chain uses TRBV30 and TRBJ1-2, with 7 bases identical to TRBD1. The CDR3 DNA reads TGTGCCTGGAGTCCTAGGACAGGAACCGGCTACACCTTC. Amino acid sequence: CAWSPRTGTGYTF. Complete variable domain (other parts from reference TRBV30 and TRBJ1-2): SQTIHQWPATLVQPVGSPLSLECTVEGTSNPNLYWYRQAAGRGLQLLFYSVGIGQISSEVPQNLSASRPQDRQFILSSKKLLLSDSGFYLCAWSPRTGTGYTFGSGTRLTVV.